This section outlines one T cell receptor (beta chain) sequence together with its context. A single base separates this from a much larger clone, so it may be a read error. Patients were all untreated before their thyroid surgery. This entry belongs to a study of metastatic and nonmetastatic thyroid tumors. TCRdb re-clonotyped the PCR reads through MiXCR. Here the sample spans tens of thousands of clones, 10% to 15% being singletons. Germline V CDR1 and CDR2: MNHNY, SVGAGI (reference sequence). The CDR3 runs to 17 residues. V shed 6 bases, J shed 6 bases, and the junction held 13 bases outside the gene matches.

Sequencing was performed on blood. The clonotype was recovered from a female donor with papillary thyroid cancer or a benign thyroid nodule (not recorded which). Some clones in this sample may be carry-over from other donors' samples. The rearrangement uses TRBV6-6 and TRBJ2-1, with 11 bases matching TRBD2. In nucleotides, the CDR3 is TGTGCCAGCAGCGTGACTAGCGGGATGGCTATCGGCAATGAGCAGTTCTTC. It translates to CASSVTSGMAIGNEQFF.